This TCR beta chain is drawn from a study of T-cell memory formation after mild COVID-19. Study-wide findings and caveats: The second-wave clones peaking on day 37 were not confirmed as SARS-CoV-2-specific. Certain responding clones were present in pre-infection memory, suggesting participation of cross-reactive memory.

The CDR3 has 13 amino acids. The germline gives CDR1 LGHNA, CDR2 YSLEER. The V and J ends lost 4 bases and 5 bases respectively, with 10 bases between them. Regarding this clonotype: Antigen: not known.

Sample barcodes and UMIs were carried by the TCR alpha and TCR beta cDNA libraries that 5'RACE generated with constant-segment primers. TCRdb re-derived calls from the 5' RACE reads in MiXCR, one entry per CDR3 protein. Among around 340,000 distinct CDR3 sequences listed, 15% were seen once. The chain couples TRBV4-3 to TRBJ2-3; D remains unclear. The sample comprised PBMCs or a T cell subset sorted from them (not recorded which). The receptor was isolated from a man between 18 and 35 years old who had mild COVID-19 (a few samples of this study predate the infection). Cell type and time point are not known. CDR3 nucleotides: TGCGCCAGCAGCCTAACGACGGGAGATACGCAGTATTTT. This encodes CASSLTTGDTQYF.